Many counts were recorded for the clone carrying this T cell receptor beta chain. Its matching antigen is unknown. MiXCR was run by TCRdb on the 5' RACE reads, yielding one entry per CDR3 protein. This table has 30,000 to 45,000 distinct CDR3 sequences, about 4.4% appearing once. Healthy controls were blood bank volunteers in Maryland, USA. The sorted libraries started from around 1 million CD4+ or CD8+ T cells. This CDR3 contains 15 residues. CDR1 DFQATT and CDR2 SNEGSKA come from the germline V gene (reference sequence). V gave up 6 bases and J gave up 1 base, with 16 bases separating them. These data are taken from a study of neurological immune-mediated disorders. Study outcomes and limitations: The highest TCR clonal expansion occurred in HTLV-1-associated myelopathy; multiple sclerosis fell below healthy controls.

The source of this sequence is a man aged 18 to 29 in good health. The chain joins TRBV20-1 to TRBJ2-1; a possible D gene is TRBD2 (6 bases). The specimen sequenced was CD4+ T cells from blood. CDR3 nucleotides: TGCAGTGCCGGGAGCGTAGAGATTTCCTACAATGAGCAGTTCTTC. This encodes CSAGSVEISYNEQFF.